This TCR beta chain was retrieved from a study of T-cell memory formation after mild COVID-19. The V gene's germline CDR1 is MNHNS and CDR2 SASEGT. The CDR3 runs 14 residues. The ends were cut back, 2 bases at V and 4 bases at J, with 9 bases in the middle. Employing constant-segment primers, 5'RACE generated TCR alpha and TCR beta cDNA libraries bearing sample barcodes and UMIs. TCRdb processed the 5' RACE reads anew with MiXCR; each CDR3 protein has one entry. The sample includes just under 150,000 distinct CDR3 sequences, 15% to 20% of them seen just once. The sample holds a few counts of this clonotype. The antigen is unknown. Overall study results and limits: Clones that contracted from day 15 to 85 had balanced CD4/CD8; later expanders were CD4+ biased. In pre-infection memory, a portion of responding clones appeared, which suggested that cross-reactive memory joined.

This TCR was sampled from an adult woman who had mild COVID-19 (a few samples of this study predate the infection). Cell type and time point are not known. The J gene is TRBJ2-1, the V gene TRBV6-1; no firm D call. The sample taken for sequencing was PBMCs or a T cell subset sorted from them (not recorded which). The CDR3 sequence is CASSESVLYNEQFF. CDR3 sequence (DNA): TGTGCCAGCAGTGAAAGTGTGCTATACAATGAGCAGTTCTTC.